This paragraph reports one T cell receptor beta chain. What antigen it recognizes has not been identified. No much larger clone is present one base from it, and per-base qualities are unavailable. The sample's time point label, decoded: baseline before first vaccination. Vaccinee samples came from UK trials COV001 and COV002, including a single-blind randomized controlled phase 2/3 trial of AZD1222 (ChAdOx1 nCoV-19) in healthy adults. For TCRbeta chain sequencing, PBMC samples from trial participants were taken at day 0 and at day 28 after the second dose. The CDR3 regions of human TCRbeta chains were analyzed by immunosequencing. As for the original processing: TCRs in the repertoires were matched against a reference library of SARS-CoV-2-specific TCRs that had been generated with the MIRA antigen-specificity platform. Breadth meant the fraction of unique TCRs that were SARS-CoV-2-associated, whereas depth meant the fraction of total T cells that were SARS-CoV-2-associated. Each spike-specific TCR was assigned to its reactive spike region and to a CD4 or CD8 class using the MIRA data. Log10-transformed breadth and depth values were compared by one-way ANOVA with Sidak's multiple comparisons tests. TCRdb mirrors the immuneACCESS table, restricted to in-frame sequences. Some clones are absent from its copies; in checked studies, under half trace to an unresolved V gene, and the reason for the others is unknown. V and J calls and clone size are copied from that table; D and trimming were computed from the DNA. Across this sample there are 60,000 to 80,000 clones, with about 90% seen only once. 4% to 5% of the sample is in the top ten clones.

In the germline V gene, CDR1 corresponds to KGHSH and CDR2 to LQKENI. The CDR3 measures 13 amino acids from cysteine to phenylalanine. The kept DNA is CDR3 alone, 39 bases in frame from the first base. Between the V and J ends, shortened by 4 bases and 12 bases respectively, the junction contains 15 bases. The entry originates in a study of T cell responses to AZD1222 COVID-19 vaccine (dated by TCRdb to about 2021). About the study as a whole: AZD1222 recipients whose second dose came at about 4 weeks and those whose second dose came at about 12 weeks were combined into one group, since spike-specific TCR depth and breadth did not differ between the two schedules. A total of around 240 trial participants underwent TCR sequencing, of whom some 210 received two doses of AZD1222 and about 26 received two doses of the MenACWY control vaccine. Trial participants were enrolled into age subgroups of 18-55, 56-69 and 70-plus years, which contained around 150, 29 and 61 TCR-sequenced participants, respectively.

What the research found in general, with its limitations: Reportedly, close to half of the unique spike-specific TCRs recognized epitopes lying outside the regions that are mutated in the B.1.351 and B.1.1.7 variants. Spike-specific TCR breadth and depth rose significantly after two AZD1222 doses compared with day 0 and with MenACWY recipients. Vaccine-associated CD4 TCRs spanned the whole spike protein, with dominant responses in regions 160-218 and 743-854. Only 5 to 7 AZD1222 recipients were SARS-CoV-2 seropositive at baseline, limiting conclusions about previously exposed vaccinees. No day 14 peak-response samples were available, so repertoires were characterized only after the peak T cell response. Participants were mostly white British and included more females than males, and it was suggested by the authors that clonal diversity may have been underestimated. The 56-69-year group was small, and its depth increase did not reach significance, likely because of low power.

The sample in question was peripheral blood, obtained on day 0 of AZD1222 vaccination. This chain is built from TRBV18 and TRBJ1-4, with TRBD1 tentatively as D gene (5 bases match). The source of this sequence is an adult in good health. CDR3 sequence: CASSLSQSRELFF. The nucleotide sequence reads as follows: TGTGCCAGCTCACTGAGTCAGTCCAGGGAACTGTTTTTT.